The 32 T cell receptor beta chains listed next were all sequenced from one sample in a study of T-cell memory formation after mild COVID-19. TCRdb re-called the 5' RACE reads with MiXCR, one entry per CDR3 protein. The sample records about 390,000 distinct CDR3 sequences, about 15% being singletons. The sample was PBMCs or a T cell subset sorted from them (not recorded which). These receptors were collected from a man in his late teens or twenties who had mild COVID-19 (a few samples of this study predate the infection). Cell type and time point are not known.

This chain's CDR3 is CASSLQQGGQPQHF. The CDR3 nucleotides read TGTGCCAGCAGCCTACAACAGGGAGGGCAGCCCCAGCATTTT. The chain links TRBV7-2 to TRBJ1-5, with D maybe TRBD1 (6 bases). The CDR3 consists of 14 residues. Trimming took off 5 bases at V and 7 bases at J, with 15 bases between the two ends. Germline V lookup: CDR1 SGHTA, CDR2 FQGNSA.

The chain links TRBV7-4 to TRBJ1-4, with D possibly TRBD1 on 5 matching bases. Germline V gene data show CDR1 as SGHVT and CDR2 as SQSDAQ. Trimming took off 5 bases at V and 7 bases at J, with 11 bases between the two ends. The CDR3 is 13 residues long. The CDR3 DNA reads as TGTGCCAGCAGCCCAGGGATGCGTGAAAAACTGTTTTTT. Translating it yields CASSPGMREKLFF.

This clonotype appeared a few times. J is TRBJ1-2 and V is TRBV12-3 or TRBV12-4; no firm D call. V gave up 3 bases and J gave up 0 bases, with 14 bases separating them. The CDR3 spans 16 residues. The CDR3 DNA sequence: TGTGCCAGCAGTTTCGGCCAGTCCCGATCTAACTATGGCTACACCTTC. Amino acids: CASSFGQSRSNYGYTF.

The sample holds a few counts of this clonotype. The rearrangement uses TRBV29-1 and TRBJ2-2; D is uncertain. V was pared by 7 bases and J by 3 bases, with 3 bases between. The CDR3 contains 10 residues. Germline V gene lookup returns CDR1 SQVTM and CDR2 ANQGSEA. The CDR3 here is CSAYTGELFF. DNA for the CDR3: TGCAGCGCGTACACCGGGGAGCTGTTTTTT.

In the case of this clonotype: Compared with germline, one end of the junction differs, possibly owing to a read error. The chain links TRBV7-9 to TRBJ2-5, with 9 bases lining up with TRBD2. This CDR3 comprises 16 residues. From germline, CDR1 is SEHNR and CDR2 FQNEAQ (reference sequence). CDR3 region: CASSLVQRGDQEIQYF. The CDR3 DNA reads as TGTGCCAGCAGCTTAGTTCAGCGGGGGGACCAAGAGATCCAGTACTTC. Using reference TRBV7-9 and TRBJ2-5 for the parts outside the CDR3, the full variable domain is DTGVSQNPRHKITKRGQNVTFRCDPISEHNRLYWYRQTLGQGPEFLTYFQNEAQLEKSRLLSDRFSAERPKGSFSTLEIQRTEQGDSAMYLCASSLVQRGDQEIQYFGPGTRLLVL.

This clonotype was seen a handful of times. This sequence joins TRBV7-9 and TRBJ1-2; D call uncertain. Germline CDR1 and CDR2: SEHNR and FQNEAQ (reference sequence). The CDR3 runs to 13 residues. The germline V and J ends were trimmed by 3 bases and 10 bases, with 15 bases remaining between them. This chain's CDR3 is CASSLGGLMVYTF. In nucleotides, the CDR3 is TGTGCCAGCAGCTTGGGTGGACTCATGGTCTACACCTTC. The variable domain in full, with the rest retrieved from reference TRBV7-9 and TRBJ1-2, is DTGVSQNPRHKITKRGQNVTFRCDPISEHNRLYWYRQTLGQGPEFLTYFQNEAQLEKSRLLSDRFSAERPKGSFSTLEIQRTEQGDSAMYLCASSLGGLMVYTFGSGTRLTVV.

This clonotype was observed a handful of times. The germline gene is not matched at one end of the junction; a read error may be the cause. V and J are TRBV10-3 and TRBJ2-2, with 9 bases that match TRBD2. CDR3 size: 16 residues. The germline CDR1 and CDR2 sequences are ENHRY and SYGVKD. CDR3 region: CASSSPSGGYTGELFF. For the CDR3, the DNA is TGTGCCAGTTCTTCCCCAAGCGGGGGGTACACGGGGGAGCTGTTTTTT.

This clonotype has more than one count but fewer than ten. V gene TRBV7-6 combines with J gene TRBJ2-3, with D perhaps given as TRBD1 or TRBD2 (5 bases each). Between the trimmed V and J ends, which lost 5 bases and 4 bases, there was a span of 13 bases. In germline, CDR1 is SGHVS, CDR2 FNYEAQ. The CDR3 is 14 amino acids. CDR3 in amino acids: CASSETGAPDTQYF. The CDR3 DNA reads as TGTGCCAGCAGCGAGACCGGGGCTCCAGATACGCAGTATTTT.

The sample holds many counts of this clonotype. V usage is TRBV2 and J usage is TRBJ1-1, with D perhaps TRBD1 (5 bases). The CDR3 extends over 12 amino acids. Germline-derived CDR1 and CDR2 are SNHLY and FYNNEI. Trimming stripped 6 bases from V and 4 bases from J, with 9 bases between. The CDR3 coding sequence is TGTGCCAGCAGCCAGGGAAGCACTGAAGCTTTCTTT. It yields the protein CASSQGSTEAFF.

This clonotype has only a few counts. The rearrangement joins TRBV20-1 to TRBJ2-5; no reliable D call. Germline values: CDR1 DFQATT, CDR2 SNEGSKA (reference sequence). CDR3 size: 12 residues. V gave up 6 bases and J gave up 5 bases, with 13 bases separating them. The DNA for the CDR3 is TGCAGTGCCACAACGGTGGCGGAGACCCAGTACTTC. It translates to CSATTVAETQYF.

The rearrangement uses TRBV4-1 and TRBJ1-2; 8 bases map to TRBD1. Trimming removed 5 bases from V and 3 bases from J; junction bases left unmatched: 11. This CDR3 is 16 amino acids long. Per germline, CDR1 MGHRA and CDR2 YSYEKL. This chain's CDR3 is CASSSIPPTGDYGYTF. The CDR3 bases are TGCGCCAGCAGCTCCATACCGCCGACAGGGGACTATGGCTACACCTTC.

The V and J genes are TRBV2 and TRBJ1-1; 10 nucleotides align to TRBD1. Losses at the gene ends were 4 bases for V and 5 bases for J; bases not matched to a gene: 10. The CDR3 is made up of 16 amino acids. Germline V gene data show CDR1 as SNHLY and CDR2 as FYNNEI. The CDR3 sequence is CASSATGTGVRTEAFF. CDR3 nucleotide sequence: TGTGCCAGCAGTGCAACCGGGACAGGGGTTAGGACTGAAGCTTTCTTT.

In this sample, this clonotype turned up a few times. The genes are TRBV30 and TRBJ1-5; D gene uncertain. Germline V gene data show CDR1 as GTSNPN and CDR2 as SVGIG (reference sequence). The V and J ends lost 0 bases and 7 bases respectively, with 10 bases between them. This CDR3 region has 13 residues. CDR3 nucleotides: TGTGCCTGGAGTGTGGGTACGCGGCAGCCCCAGCATTTT. Residues: CAWSVGTRQPQHF.

This clonotype was picked up a small number of times. The chain couples TRBV20-1 to TRBJ2-5; TRBD1 matches at 7 bases. Germline CDR1 reads DFQATT; CDR2 reads SNEGSKA (reference sequence). This CDR3 has 12 residues. The V segment lost 6 bases and the J segment 5 bases; nucleotides outside the gene matches: 6. This CDR3 reads CSANDRVETQYF. CDR3 in DNA: TGCAGTGCAAATGACAGGGTTGAGACCCAGTACTTC.

The chain's CDR3 is CASSWVPRGDNQPQHF. Written as DNA, the CDR3 is TGTGCCAGCAGTTGGGTACCTCGCGGGGACAATCAGCCCCAGCATTTT. This rearrangement joins TRBV6-2 or TRBV6-3 to TRBJ1-5, with D uncertain. Trimming left V 4 bases short and J 3 bases short, with 16 bases between. This CDR3 contains 16 residues. Germline values: CDR1 MNHEY, CDR2 SVGEGT.

The chain recombines TRBV5-1 with TRBJ2-2; 10 nucleotides align to TRBD2. The germline gives CDR1 SGHRS, CDR2 YFSETQ. With V trimmed by 2 bases and J by 3 bases, 7 bases remained unmatched. This CDR3 is 17 amino acids long. The DNA of the CDR3 is TGCGCCAGCAGCTTCCCCCCCGGGACTAGCGACACCGGGGAGCTGTTTTTT. Protein sequence: CASSFPPGTSDTGELFF.

The chain carries TRBV7-9 and TRBJ2-3; 9 nucleotides match TRBD2. V gave up 1 base and J gave up 2 bases; unmatched junction bases: 7. In germline, CDR1 is SEHNR, CDR2 FQNEAQ (reference sequence). This CDR3 comprises 17 residues. The CDR3 here is CASSLGGLARLTDTQYF. Written as DNA, the CDR3 is TGTGCCAGCAGCTTAGGAGGACTAGCGAGACTCACAGATACGCAGTATTTT.

This clonotype came up many times. The V and J genes are TRBV7-2 and TRBJ2-3, with TRBD2 identical over 7 bases. The V gene's germline CDR1 is SGHTA and CDR2 FQGNSA. V was pared by 1 base and J by 2 bases, with 6 bases of the junction left unmatched. The CDR3 loop spans 16 amino acids. CDR3 sequence reads: CASSLVPRGNTDTQYF. The CDR3 DNA reads TGTGCCAGCAGCTTAGTTCCGCGGGGGAACACAGATACGCAGTATTTT.

The chain combines TRBV2 with TRBJ2-7; D is perhaps TRBD1 (6 bases). Germline loops: CDR1 SNHLY, CDR2 FYNNEI. This CDR3 comprises 13 residues. The V and J ends lost 4 bases and 2 bases respectively, with 9 bases between them. CDR3 DNA: TGTGCCAGCAGTGGACAGGCCACCTACGAGCAGTACTTC. It encodes CASSGQATYEQYF.

In its sample, this clonotype was seen a few times. DNA of the CDR3: TGTGCCAGCAGTTTAGGTGCCTTTCCCTCCTACGAGCAGTACTTC. Its protein product is CASSLGAFPSYEQYF. The gene calls are TRBV12-3 or TRBV12-4 and TRBJ2-7, with D hard to call. V gave up 1 base and J gave up 0 bases, with 10 bases separating them. The length of the CDR3 is 15 residues.

This clonotype has a handful of counts. This rearrangement joins TRBV7-6 to TRBJ1-4; 7 nucleotides agree with TRBD1. From germline, CDR1 is SGHVS and CDR2 FNYEAQ. J gave up 4 bases and V 1 base, and 3 bases lay outside the gene matches. The CDR3 consists of 15 residues. The DNA for the CDR3 is TGTGCCAGCAGCTTAGGCGGGACAGTTAATGAAAAACTGTTTTTT. Residues: CASSLGGTVNEKLFF.

The V call is TRBV20-1, the J call TRBJ2-2, with 8 bases that match TRBD1. V was pared by 0 bases and J by 5 bases, with 2 bases of the junction left unmatched. CDR1 and CDR2 (germline): DFQATT, SNEGSKA (reference sequence). This CDR3 has 14 residues. The CDR3 is CSAREGTGTGELFF. In DNA form, the CDR3 reads TGCAGTGCTAGAGAGGGGACAGGTACCGGGGAGCTGTTTTTT.

This clonotype was observed a handful of times. The chain recombines TRBV29-1 with TRBJ2-1; D might be TRBD1 (8 bases). V was shortened by 6 bases and J by 4 bases, with 16 bases between the two germline ends. Germline loops: CDR1 SQVTM, CDR2 ANQGSEA. There are 14 residues in the CDR3. CDR3 bases: TGCAGCGTGGGAGGACAGGGAGGGTACAATGAGCAGTTCTTC. It yields the protein CSVGGQGGYNEQFF.

Only a few counts were recorded for this clonotype. This chain links TRBV7-6 with TRBJ1-3, with 7 bases identical to TRBD1. The CDR3 spans 16 residues. With V trimmed by 4 bases and J by 1 base, 7 bases remained unmatched. CDR1 is SGHVS and CDR2 is FNYEAQ in the germline V gene. Written as DNA, the CDR3 is TGTGCCAGCAGCTCACAGGGGTCCTATTCTGGAAACACCATATATTTT. Translated, it gives CASSSQGSYSGNTIYF.

This clonotype has more than one count but fewer than ten. V usage is TRBV7-9 and J usage is TRBJ2-4; a weak D match, TRBD1 (6 bases). Germline CDR1 is SEHNR and CDR2 is FQNEAQ (reference sequence). This CDR3 contains 14 residues. V gave up 1 base and J gave up 7 bases, with 11 bases separating them. CDR3 nucleotide sequence: TGTGCCAGCAGCTTAGGGGCAGGGGCTAACATTCAGTACTTC. The encoded protein is CASSLGAGANIQYF.

This clonotype has more than one count but fewer than ten. This sequence joins TRBV6-5 and TRBJ1-2; D may be TRBD1 (5 bases). There are 15 residues in the CDR3. From germline, CDR1 is MNHEY and CDR2 SVGAGI. Trimming removed 2 bases at V and 3 bases at J, with 13 bases between. CDR3 sequence (DNA): TGTGCCAGCAGTTACATGGGGGATGAGGACTATGGCTACACCTTC. Translation gives CASSYMGDEDYGYTF.

The chain combines TRBV18 with TRBJ2-3; 7 nucleotides align to TRBD1. Losses at the gene ends were 1 base for V and 4 bases for J; bases not matched to a gene: 8. CDR3 length: 16 residues. CDR1 is KGHSH, CDR2 LQKENI, per germline. The CDR3 DNA reads as TGTGCCAGCTCACCACGGGACAGCCCTGTCCCAGATACGCAGTATTTT. Translation gives CASSPRDSPVPDTQYF. Full variable domain (outside the CDR3, taken from reference TRBV18 and TRBJ2-3): NAGVMQNPRHLVRRRGQEARLRCSPMKGHSHVYWYRQLPEEGLKFMVYLQKENIIDESGMPKERFSAEFPKEGPSILRIQQVVRGDSAAYFCASSPRDSPVPDTQYFGPGTRLTVL.

Only a few counts were recorded for this clonotype. The V and J genes are TRBV5-1 and TRBJ2-7; 10 nucleotides agree with TRBD1. The CDR3 totals 16 residues. J gave up 1 base and V 2 bases, and 6 bases lay outside the gene matches. Germline assignment: CDR1 SGHRS and CDR2 YFSETQ. CDR3 in amino acids: CASSFDLDRGSYEQYF. CDR3 nucleotide sequence: TGCGCCAGCAGCTTTGACCTGGACAGGGGGTCCTACGAGCAGTACTTC.

This clonotype was counted ten times or more. The chain carries TRBV5-1 and TRBJ2-3; 7 nucleotides agree with TRBD1. The CDR3 consists of 15 residues. V shed 4 bases, J shed 0 bases, and the junction held 5 bases outside the gene matches. Germline V gives CDR1 SGHRS, CDR2 YFSETQ. DNA of the CDR3: TGCGCCAGCAGCACGGGGACAGCTAGCACAGATACGCAGTATTTT. Translating it yields CASSTGTASTDTQYF. The whole variable domain, filled in from reference TRBV5-1 and TRBJ2-3, reads KAGVTQTPRYLIKTRGQQVTLSCSPISGHRSVSWYQQTPGQGLQFLFEYFSETQRNKGNFPGRFSGRQFSNSRSEMNVSTLELGDSALYLCASSTGTASTDTQYFGPGTRLTVL.

There are many counts of this clonotype. This sequence joins TRBV7-9 and TRBJ2-7; D is tentatively TRBD1 or TRBD2 (5 bases each). Germline CDR1 reads SEHNR; CDR2 reads FQNEAQ (reference sequence). This CDR3 region has 14 residues. V was trimmed by 1 base and J by 4 bases, leaving 11 bases between them. In DNA form, the CDR3 reads TGTGCCAGCAGCTTAGGTCGAGGGACGTACGAGCAGTACTTC. This codes for CASSLGRGTYEQYF.

This clonotype came up a few times. The chain couples TRBV6-4 to TRBJ1-1; 8 bases fit TRBD1. V was pared by 0 bases and J by 6 bases, with 6 bases of the junction left unmatched. Germline CDR1 is MRHNA and CDR2 is SNTAGT. This CDR3 has 15 residues. CDR3: CASSDSPDRASEAFF. The DNA of the CDR3 is TGTGCCAGCAGTGACTCCCCGGACAGGGCTTCTGAAGCTTTCTTT.

This clonotype was detected only a few times. The V and J genes are TRBV5-1 and TRBJ1-5; D possibly corresponds to TRBD1 (6 bases). Per germline, CDR1 SGHRS and CDR2 YFSETQ. V lost 2 bases and J lost 1, with 10 bases in between. CDR3 length equals 15 residues. CDR3 amino acids: CASSFSGASNQPQHF. The CDR3 DNA reads TGCGCCAGCAGCTTCTCAGGGGCAAGCAATCAGCCCCAGCATTTT. The full variable domain, with the rest looked up from reference TRBV5-1 and TRBJ1-5, is KAGVTQTPRYLIKTRGQQVTLSCSPISGHRSVSWYQQTPGQGLQFLFEYFSETQRNKGNFPGRFSGRQFSNSRSEMNVSTLELGDSALYLCASSFSGASNQPQHFGDGTRLSIL.